Sequencing of this TCR beta chain was carried out in a study of blood T cells in healthy people across ages. For the second PCR, which ran for 7 to 11 cycles, a sample-barcoded 5' primer and a J-beta primer mix were used. Each CDR3 protein is one row after TCRdb ran MiXCR on the 5' RACE reads. The sample carries some 1.5 million distinct CDR3 sequences, about 28% recorded once. Each sample provided at least 5 micrograms of extracted total RNA. The CDR3 extends over 16 amino acids. The J gene is TRBJ2-1, the V gene TRBV21-1; TRBD2, the table's D call, was not compared with the DNA. TRBV21-1 is reported as a pseudogene. The material sequenced was blood. The source of this sequence is a woman younger than 45 in good health. The CDR3 region is CASRAQAGVSYNEQFF. In DNA form, the CDR3 reads TGTGCCAGCAGAGCCCAAGCGGGAGTGTCCTACAATGAGCAGTTCTTC.